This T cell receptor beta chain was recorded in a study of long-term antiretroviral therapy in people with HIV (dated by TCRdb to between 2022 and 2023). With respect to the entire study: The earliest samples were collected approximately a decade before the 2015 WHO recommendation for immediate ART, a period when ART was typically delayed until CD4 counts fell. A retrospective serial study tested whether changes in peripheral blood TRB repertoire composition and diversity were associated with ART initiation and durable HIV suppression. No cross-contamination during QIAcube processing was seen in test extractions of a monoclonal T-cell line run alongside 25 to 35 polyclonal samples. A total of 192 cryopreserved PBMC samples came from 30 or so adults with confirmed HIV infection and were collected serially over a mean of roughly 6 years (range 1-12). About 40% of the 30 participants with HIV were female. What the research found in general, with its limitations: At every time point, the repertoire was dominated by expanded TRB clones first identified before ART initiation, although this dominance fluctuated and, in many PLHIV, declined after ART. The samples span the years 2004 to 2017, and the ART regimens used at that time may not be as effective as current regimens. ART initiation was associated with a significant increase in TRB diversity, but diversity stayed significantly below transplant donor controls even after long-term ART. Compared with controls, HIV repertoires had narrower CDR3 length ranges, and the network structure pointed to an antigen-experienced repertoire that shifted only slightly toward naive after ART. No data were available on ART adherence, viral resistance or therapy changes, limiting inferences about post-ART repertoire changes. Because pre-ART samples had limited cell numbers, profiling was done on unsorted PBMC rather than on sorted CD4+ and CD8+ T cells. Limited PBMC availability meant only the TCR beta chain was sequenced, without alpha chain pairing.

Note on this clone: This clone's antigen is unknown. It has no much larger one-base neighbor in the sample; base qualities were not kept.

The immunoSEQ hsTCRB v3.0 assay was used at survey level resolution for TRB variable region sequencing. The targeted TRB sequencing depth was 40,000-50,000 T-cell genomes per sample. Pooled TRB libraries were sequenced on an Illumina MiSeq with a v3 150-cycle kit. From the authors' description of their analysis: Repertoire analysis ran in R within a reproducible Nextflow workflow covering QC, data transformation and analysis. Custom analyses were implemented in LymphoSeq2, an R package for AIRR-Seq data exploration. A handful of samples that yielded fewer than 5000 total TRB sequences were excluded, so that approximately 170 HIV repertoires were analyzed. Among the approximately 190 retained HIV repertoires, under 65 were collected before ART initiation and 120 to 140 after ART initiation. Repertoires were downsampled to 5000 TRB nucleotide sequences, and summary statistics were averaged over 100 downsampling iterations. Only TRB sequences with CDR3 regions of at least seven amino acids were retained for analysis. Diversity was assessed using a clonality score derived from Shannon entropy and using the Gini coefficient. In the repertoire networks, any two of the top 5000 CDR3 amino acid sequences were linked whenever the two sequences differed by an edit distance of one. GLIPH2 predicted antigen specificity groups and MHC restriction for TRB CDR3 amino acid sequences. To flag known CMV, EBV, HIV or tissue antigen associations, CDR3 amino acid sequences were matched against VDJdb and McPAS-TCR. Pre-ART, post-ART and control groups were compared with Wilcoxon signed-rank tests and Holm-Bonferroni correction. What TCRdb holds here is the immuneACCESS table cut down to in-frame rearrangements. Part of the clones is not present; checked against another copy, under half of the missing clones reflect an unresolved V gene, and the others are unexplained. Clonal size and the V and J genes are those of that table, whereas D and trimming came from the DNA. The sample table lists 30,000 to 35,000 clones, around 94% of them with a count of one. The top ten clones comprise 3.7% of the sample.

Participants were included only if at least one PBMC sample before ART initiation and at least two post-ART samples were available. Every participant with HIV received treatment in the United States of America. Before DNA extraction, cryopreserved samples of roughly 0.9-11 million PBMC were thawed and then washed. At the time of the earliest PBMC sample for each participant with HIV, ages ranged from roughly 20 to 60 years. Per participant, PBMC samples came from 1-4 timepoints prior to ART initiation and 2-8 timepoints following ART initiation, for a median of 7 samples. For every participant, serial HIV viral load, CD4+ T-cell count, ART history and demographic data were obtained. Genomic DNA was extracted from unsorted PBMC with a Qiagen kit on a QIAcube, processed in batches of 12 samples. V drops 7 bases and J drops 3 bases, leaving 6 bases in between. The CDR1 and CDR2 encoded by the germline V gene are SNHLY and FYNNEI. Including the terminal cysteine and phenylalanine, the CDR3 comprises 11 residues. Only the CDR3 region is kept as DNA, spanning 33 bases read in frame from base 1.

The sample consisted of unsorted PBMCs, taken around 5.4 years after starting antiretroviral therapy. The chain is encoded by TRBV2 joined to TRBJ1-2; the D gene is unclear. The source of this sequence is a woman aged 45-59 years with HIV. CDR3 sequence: CASTGHYGYTF. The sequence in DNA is TGTGCCAGCACCGGACACTATGGCTACACCTTC.